This T cell receptor beta chain was recovered during a study of early T cells in non-severe SARS-CoV-2 infection (dated by TCRdb to about 2021). Background for the entire study: Because TCR sequencing relied on bulk RNA taken from unsorted whole blood, pairing of alpha and beta chains was not possible. Summary of the overall study and its limitations: VDJdb matching was skewed toward anti-spike CD8 responses, so virus-specific expansions were likely underestimated and private and CD4 specificities were missed.

Points on this clonotype: No antigen is known for it. One base away there is no much larger clone; base qualities are not given.

Set within a cohort of healthcare workers in London, UK, this nested case-control study involved weekly PCR testing of nasopharyngeal swabs along with blood sampling. Healthcare workers were recruited between 23 and 31 March 2020, during the week of the UK lockdown, and were followed weekly for up to roughly 16 weeks. Receptor libraries were prepared by 5' RACE. The sequencer was a NextSeq 500. Unique molecular identifiers were attached to individual cDNA molecules in the TCR library protocol so that sequencing error and PCR bias could be corrected. Both TCR alpha and beta chains were sequenced, and tight co-correlation was observed between alpha and beta sequence abundances in each sample. The study's own analysis went as follows. Decombinator V4 was used to perform V gene, J gene and CDR3 annotation of TCR sequences. TCRs were defined as expanded if a significant change between any two time points was detected under a Poisson model with p below 0.0001. Abundances of TCRs were expressed as counts per million after normalisation to the total number of TCRs sequenced in each sample. TRAV1-2 paired with TRAJ12, TRAJ20 or TRAJ33 defined MAIT TCRs, while TRAV10 paired with TRAJ18 defined iNKT TCRs. VDJdb, accessed 1 November 2021, was searched for CMV, EBV and SARS-CoV-2 annotated TCRs, with TCRs annotated for multiple antigens excluded. TCRdb reanalyzed the raw reads on its own, using fastp at Q25 for trimming and MiXCR for clone calling, and kept in-frame beta chains. Each record represents a unique CDR3 protein, reported with the most common genes and DNA among its rows. In this record, the V and J calls reflect TCRdb's handling and not the investigators' own analysis. Present in this sample are about 70,000 distinct CDR3 sequences, 5% of which were seen just once. Around 7.3% of the sample is in the top ten clones.

CDR1 and CDR2 were assigned from the germline V gene (reference sequence) as MNHEY and SMNVEV. The cysteine opens and the phenylalanine closes a CDR3 of 20 amino acids. Kept here is only the CDR3 DNA, which spans 60 bases and is read in frame from base 1. Germline trimming amounts to 3 bases on V and 0 bases on J, with 13 as the count of junction bases outside the gene matches. This sequence was found in an adult who was a healthcare worker with PCR-confirmed SARS-CoV-2 infection or an uninfected control (not recorded which). The V and J genes are TRBV27 and TRBJ2-2; a stretch of 10 junction bases matches TRBD2. The specimen comprised whole blood, sampled at baseline. The CDR3 region: CASSFPPGVAGGPNTGELFF. The bases are TGTGCCAGCAGTTTCCCCCCCGGGGTAGCGGGAGGCCCGAACACCGGGGAGCTGTTTTTT.